This T cell receptor (beta chain) appears in the sequencing data of a study of cytomegalovirus exposure and HLA in healthy donors (dated by TCRdb to the late 2010s). With regard to the full study: According to an earlier analysis of several hundred of the donors, about 170 million T cells yielded roughly 100 million unique TCR beta sequences and approximately 280 Gb of sequence data. An early release that covered more than 550 HLA-typed donors contained about 300 gigabases of sequencing data and about 84 million unique TCR sequences. Of the roughly 390 genotyped donors, roughly 85% fell in the genetic ancestry cluster associated with self-reported Caucasian donors. The study aimed to test whether cataloging public T cell receptors could reveal signatures of past pathogen exposure. The study profiled the T cell repertoires of more than 500 subjects by immunosequencing and related them to cytomegalovirus serostatus. Along with the roughly 670-subject first cohort, a separate validation cohort of roughly 110 different subjects was used. High-throughput TCR immunosequencing, statistical association of individual TCRs with disease status, and machine learning were combined to predict cytomegalovirus infection status. A later analysis re-analyzed previously published TCR beta repertoires from several hundred donors and added high-resolution HLA genotyping to study TCR occurrence patterns. Rather than using new phenotypic data, the later analysis identified candidate immune exposures from TCR beta sequences and from how often those sequences occurred across donors. An earlier analysis of approximately 630 of the donors applied high-throughput TCR beta sequencing to assess whether each TCR beta V gene segment acted as functional or pseudogenic. Donor age, sex, ethnicity and CMV serostatus were compiled together with the repertoire data. In a later genetic analysis, genome-wide SNP genotypes for about three fifths of the roughly 670 donors were used, and that subset was treated as a discovery cohort. All discovery cohort repertoires had been generated using a single sequencing platform. Class I and class II HLA loci were covered by the typing at four-digit resolution. Typing coverage differed by locus: A, B, C, DRB1 and DQB1 were typed in roughly 620-640 donors, DQA1 in roughly 510, DPA1 in nearly 610, and DPB1 in 472. About five DR-DQ haplotypes were treated as single units for association and clustering because of strong linkage in the cohort. On average, around 230,000 unique TCR beta nucleotide sequences were sequenced per donor among roughly 430 genotyped donors of the cohort, with 15% to 20% of those sequences being non-productive.

In total, about 650 healthy bone marrow donors made up the cohort. Cohort members were all nominally healthy when sampled, although unrecorded immune exposures were likely present. The donor was CMV seropositive and was included in the group of 290 or so seropositive cohort members. Each donor provided a peripheral blood sample, and peripheral blood mononuclear cells were used for TCR beta sequencing. The Qiagen DNeasy Blood Extraction Kit was used to extract genomic DNA from the blood cell samples. Libraries were constructed by the immunoSEQ multiplex PCR assay. A mixture of 60 forward primers for TCR Vbeta segments and 13 reverse primers for TCR Jbeta segments was used in the multiplex PCR. A multiplex PCR assay on genomic DNA amplified the CDR3 region of rearranged TCR beta genes. The Illumina HiSeq System was used to sequence the amplified TCR beta libraries as 87-base-pair reads. As for the authors' bioinformatics: A later analysis tallied around 87 million unique TCR beta chains across the 610 or so repertoires, and around 12 million of those chains were shared by two or more donors. To remove PCR and sequencing errors, raw reads were error-corrected and collapsed into unique sequences using a nearest-neighbor algorithm that merged closely related sequences. To assign V, D and J gene segments, CDR3 sequences were aligned to IMGT reference sequences. For a sequence to be retained, at least a six-nucleotide match to both a V gene segment and a J gene segment was required. A rearrangement counted as productive if the CDR3 had no stop codons and remained in frame with V and J, and every other rearrangement counted as non-productive. CDR3 was defined according to IMGT convention as the region running from the second conserved V-encoded cysteine to the conserved J-encoded phenylalanine. The earlier analysis of a few hundred of the donors excluded sequences that lacked an unambiguous match to a single V gene segment. In an earlier analysis of several hundred of the donors, V segments were called functional above 56.7% productive rearrangements and were called segregating when the between-donor standard deviation exceeded 5%. A statistical classification framework was built to diagnose cytomegalovirus status from the catalog of TCR beta chain sequences. A later analysis assigned V and J genes by comparing TCR nucleotide sequences with IMGT/GENE-DB human TR gene sequences. In a later analysis, CDR3 sequences and most-parsimonious VDJ recombination scenarios were assigned using the TCRdist pipeline. In a later analysis, each TCR beta chain was defined by its CDR3 amino acid sequence together with its V-gene family, and reads lacking a unique V-gene family were excluded. A later analysis removed several hundred highly shared, low-generation-probability nucleotide sequences to deal with suspected cross-contamination and a sequencing artifact. For each public chain, a later analysis derived a clonal expansion index from normalized ranks of inferred template counts within each repertoire. A later analysis computed generation probabilities with a VDJ recombination model fitted to out-of-frame rearrangements, and checked the results against IGoR. A later analysis scored TCR-TCR, TCR-HLA and TCR-CMV co-occurrence with hypergeometric tests, applying a repertoire-size bias correction to TCR pairs. In a later analysis, false discovery rates were estimated by permuting HLA or CMV assignments 20 times. In a later analysis, co-occurring TCRs were grouped with DBSCAN, and TCRdist sequence similarity was added when clustering was performed within HLA-allele-positive subsets. Repertoires with fewer than 30,000 or more than 120,000 public chains, plus five repertoires with anomalous nucleotide sharing, were excluded from co-occurrence clustering. This immuneACCESS table, as held by TCRdb, lists in-frame sequences with V and J called but not all clones. Of the missing ones, under half trace to an unresolved V gene in checked studies; the others have no known cause. Clone size and V and J calls were adopted from that table, with D and trimming inferred from the DNA. This sample holds some 190,000 clones; more than 75% were observed only once. About 2.5% of the sample lies in the top ten.

This clone appeared a single time. Its antigen target is currently unknown. Within one base of it there is no much larger clone, and no base qualities were kept. What the research found in general, with its limitations: When HLA alleles, especially DR and DQ, strongly co-occurred, attributing TCR associations to individual alleles was difficult. CMV serostatus was the only immune exposure information available for the cohort. In a later analysis, the rate of TCR association differed among HLA loci, with DRB1 alleles having the most associated TCRs and HLA-C alleles having the fewest. The earlier analysis of some 560 of the donors excluded roughly 17 rarely observed V segments, including chromosome 9 orphons, because counts were too low. In a later genetic analysis, a missense DCLRE1C variant was associated with V-gene and J-gene trimming of TCR beta chains, and the association was replicated in an independent cohort. A cluster of highly shared sequence variants was judged likely to represent a technical artifact of the sequencing pipeline. A further reported finding was that TCR beta sequences accurately predicted the HLA-A and HLA-B alleles for most subjects in the first cohort. In vitro tests confirmed that a few of the cytomegalovirus-associated TCR beta chains recognize cytomegalovirus antigens. The study gave a list of 150 to 200 TCR beta chains associated with cytomegalovirus. Most TCR sequences were observed very rarely across donors, whereas some public TCRs were present in many individuals. Sequencing depth was assumed to be roughly uniform across donors in the presence/absence analyses, though that assumption may not hold. The cohort was sequenced for TCR beta chains only, and without alpha or paired-chain data the features that could be detected were limited. Correlated functional status among segregating V segments might be attributable to linkage disequilibrium, but an unknown experimental factor could not be ruled out. Most CMV-associated TCR beta chains appeared to be HLA-restricted in a later analysis, and the HLA associations seemed to be driven largely by CMV exposure. The classifier was reported to diagnose cytomegalovirus status with high specificity and sensitivity in both the original cohort and the validation cohort. A later analysis associated 17,000 or so TCR beta sequences with specific HLA alleles at a false discovery rate of 0.05. Several of the top co-occurrence clusters appeared to be linked to parvovirus B19, influenza, CMV and Epstein-Barr virus, according to a later analysis. In a later analysis, HLA-associated TCR beta chains showed more clonal expansion and lower generation probabilities than non-associated chains that were equally common. The authors suggested that the approach could potentially be generalized to other disease states and immunological phenotypes. Because some donors lacked HLA typing at each locus, the association tests relied only on the typed subset. A later genetic analysis reported fewer N-insertions in productive TCRs among donors in an Asian-associated ancestry cluster than the 666-donor mean. In an earlier analysis of 450 to 750 of the donors, most TCR beta V segments appeared in productive rearrangements about 87% or about 30% of the time, broadly matching IMGT annotations.

The TCR comes from a woman aged 25-40 years in good health and CMV-seropositive. Sequenced: PBMCs.

The CDR3 reads as follows: CASSVPGTDNSPLHF. The nucleotide sequence is TGTGCCAGCAGTGTTCCCGGGACAGATAATTCACCCCTCCACTTT. This chain joins TRBV28 to TRBJ1-6; TRBD1 matches 7 bases in the middle. V is cut back by 5 bases and J by 5 bases, with 6 bases in the junction unmatched. The CDR3 contains 15 residues, cysteine and phenylalanine counted. Here the CDR3 DNA is all that survives: 45 bases in frame from base 1. The germline V gene specifies MDHEN as CDR1 and SYDVKM as CDR2.